The clone carrying this T cell receptor (beta chain) was observed many times. What it binds is unknown. The same CDR3 is also encoded by other DNA sequences in this sample. This sample was included in a study of shared clonotypes between healthy human individuals. Study-wide points: Deeper or shallower sequencing was expected to change how clonotypes are shared among donors.

The assay was run at deep level. Per the study methods: Owing to the provision of junction-only sequences devoid of quality scores by immunoSEQ, filtering differed. Sequencing used immunoSEQ multiplex PCR; TCRdb keeps in-frame clones, though not all of them. V and J calls and clone size follow that table, whereas D and trimming were derived from the DNA. The data contain about 490,000 clones, approximately 84% of them singletons. Between the trimmed V and J ends, which lost 7 bases and 10 bases, there was a span of 14 bases. Germline V lookup: CDR1 MNHEY, CDR2 SVGAGI. CDR3 length equals 12 residues. The sample consisted of PBMCs. The chain has TRBV6-5 and TRBJ2-1, with D hard to call. The receptor comes from a woman between 35 and 50 years old in good health. Some clones in this sample may be carry-over from other donors' samples. The CDR3 DNA sequence: TGTGCCAGCACCGACTCGTATGGGGAGCAGTTCTTC. Protein sequence: CASTDSYGEQFF.